The 5 T cell receptor beta chains in this list originate from one sample, sequenced in a study of T cell repertoires in cytomegalovirus infection. TCRdb re-derived calls from the reads in MiXCR, one entry per CDR3 protein. This table has about 740,000 distinct CDR3 sequences, 33% appearing once. These receptors have no identified antigens. The material sequenced was cultured PBMCs, taken from culture after CMV antigen stimulation. These receptor sequences come from a human donor in good health (CMV status not recorded). Some clones in this sample may be carry-over from other donors' samples.

The chain joins TRBV20-1 to TRBJ2-1, with 8 bases aligning to TRBD2. CDR3 length: 15 amino acids. V lost 6 bases, J lost 4 bases, and 11 bases stayed unmatched. The germline V gene has CDR1 DFQATT and CDR2 SNEGSKA (reference sequence). CDR3 residues: CSAPRGLEVYNEQFF. DNA of the CDR3: TGCAGTGCACCCAGGGGACTAGAAGTATACAATGAGCAGTTCTTC.

The V gene is TRBV7-2, the J gene TRBJ2-1, with D possibly matching TRBD2 (5 bases). Trimming shortened V by 1 base and J by 4 bases, and 20 bases separated the two germline ends. Germline V gene data show CDR1 as SGHTA and CDR2 as FQGNSA. CDR3 length: 18 amino acids. CDR3 sequence (DNA): TGTGCCAGCAGCTTAGTCAGTACCGAGGTTGGAGGTTACAATGAGCAGTTCTTC. It is translated as CASSLVSTEVGGYNEQFF.

This clonotype has more than one count but fewer than ten. The V call is TRBV20-1, the J call TRBJ1-5; D ambiguous. The V end was cut by 1 base, the J end by 6 bases, with 10 bases between. This CDR3 comprises 13 residues. Germline-derived CDR1 and CDR2 are DFQATT and SNEGSKA (reference sequence). For the CDR3, the DNA is TGCAGTGCTAGAGGGTGGGCTGGTCAGCCCCAGCATTTT. Encoded protein: CSARGWAGQPQHF.

This clonotype occurred a few times. J is TRBJ1-1 and V is TRBV6-6; no reliable D call. This CDR3 has 11 amino acids. Germline CDR1 reads MNHNY; CDR2 reads SVGAGI (reference sequence). V lost 8 bases and J lost 1, with 5 bases in between. The CDR3 sequence is CASQENTEAFF. The DNA of the CDR3 is TGTGCCAGCCAGGAGAACACTGAAGCTTTCTTT.

About this clonotype itself: Compared with germline, one end of the junction differs, possibly owing to a read error. V gene TRBV11-3 combines with J gene TRBJ1-1; tentative D call: TRBD1 (5 bases). Germline loops: CDR1 SGHNT, CDR2 YENEEA. The CDR3 runs to 13 residues. In DNA form, the CDR3 reads TGTGCCAGCAGCTCCGACAGACACACTGATGCTTTCTTT. Translated, it gives CASSSDRHTDAFF.